This TCR beta chain was identified in a study of neurological immune-mediated disorders. One entry per CDR3 protein, called by TCRdb with MiXCR from the 5' RACE reads. The table shows under 50,000 distinct CDR3 sequences, with roughly 24% occurring only once. Libraries used 2 million unsorted PBMCs kept frozen in RNAlater. This CDR3 is built from 19 residues. The junction had 9 bases not matched to a gene; V was cut back by 0 bases and J by 1 base. Germline V gene data show CDR1 as LGHDT and CDR2 as YNNKEL (reference sequence). This clonotype was sampled from a woman in her seventies in good health. The chain has TRBV3-1 and TRBJ2-1; 10 bases fit TRBD2. The specimen was PBMCs. The CDR3 loop is CASSQDVLAGTRSYNEQFF. For the CDR3, the DNA is TGTGCCAGCAGCCAAGATGTACTAGCGGGAACCCGTTCCTACAATGAGCAGTTCTTC.